Following are 8 T cell receptor beta chains from one sample sequenced in a study of cytomegalovirus exposure and HLA in healthy donors (dated by TCRdb to the late 2010s). The library was produced with the immunoSEQ multiplex PCR assay. For the multiplex PCR, a mixture combining 60 forward primers for TCR Vbeta segments and 13 reverse primers for TCR Jbeta segments was used. The source is immuneACCESS, and TCRdb retained only in-frame sequences with V and J called. Part of the clones is not carried over; for the studies checked, unresolved V genes explain less than half of this, and the remainder is unexplained. Across this sample there are some 130,000 clones, with 72% seen only once. About 3.9% of the sample is held by the ten biggest clonotypes. What was sequenced was PBMCs. Source of these receptors: a man between 50 and 59 years old in good health and CMV-seropositive.

This clone was recorded only once. As DNA, the CDR3 is TGTGCCAGCAGCTTGGGTGCGCGCAGGGCGGGGGCCAACGTCCTGACTTTC. It translates to CASSLGARRAGANVLTF. This chain uses TRBV5-4 with TRBJ2-6; possibly TRBD1 for D (5 bases). Germline assignment: CDR1 SGHNT and CDR2 YYREEE (reference sequence). This CDR3 region has 17 residues. Trimming shortened V by 0 bases and J by 4 bases, and 14 bases separated the two germline ends. The full variable domain, completed using reference TRBV5-4 and TRBJ2-6, is ETGVTQSPTHLIKTRGQQVTLRCSSQSGHNTVSWYQQALGQGPQFIFQYYREEENGRGNFPPRFSGLQFPNYSSELNVNALELDDSALYLCASSLGARRAGANVLTFGAGSRLTVL.

The chain uses TRBV27 and TRBJ2-7; 8 bases align to TRBD1. Trimming removed 5 bases from V and 2 bases from J; junction bases left unmatched: 5. This CDR3 is 14 amino acids long. Germline V gene lookup returns CDR1 MNHEY and CDR2 SMNVEV (reference sequence). The CDR3 is CASSRTGNTYEQYF. As DNA, the CDR3 is TGTGCCAGCAGTCGGACAGGGAACACCTACGAGCAGTACTTC.

V is TRBV4-1 and J is TRBJ1-2, with unresolved D. Trimming removed 0 bases from V and 8 bases from J, with 22 bases in between. The CDR3 is 17 amino acids. Germline assignment: CDR1 MGHRA and CDR2 YSYEKL. CDR3 protein: CASSQELNSWLVKGYTF. DNA of the CDR3: TGCGCCAGCAGCCAAGAATTGAATAGCTGGCTAGTAAAGGGCTACACCTTC.

The chain uses TRBV5-1 and TRBJ2-1; 8 positions match TRBD2. Trimming took 4 bases from V and 4 from J; bases not matched to a gene: 7. CDR1 and CDR2 (germline): SGHRS, YFSETQ. The CDR3 sequence is 15 residues long. The CDR3 is CASSLAGGRYNEQFF. In nucleotides, the CDR3 is TGCGCCAGCAGCCTGGCGGGGGGTAGGTACAATGAGCAGTTCTTC. Full variable domain (remainder filled in from reference TRBV5-1 and TRBJ2-1): KAGVTQTPRYLIKTRGQQVTLSCSPISGHRSVSWYQQTPGQGLQFLFEYFSETQRNKGNFPGRFSGRQFSNSRSEMNVSTLELGDSALYLCASSLAGGRYNEQFFGPGTRLTVL.

In its sample, this clone was seen a few times. This rearrangement joins TRBV7-2 to TRBJ1-2; TRBD1 aligns across 7 bases. V gave up 5 bases and J gave up 7 bases; unmatched junction bases: 1. The CDR3 contains 11 residues. CDR1 SGHTA and CDR2 FQGNSA come from the germline V gene. CDR3 coding DNA: TGTGCCAGCAGCCGGGACAGTGGCTACACCTTC. Translated, it gives CASSRDSGYTF.

This clone appeared a few times. The rearrangement links TRBV5-1 to TRBJ1-1; TRBD1 might be the D (6 bases). Per the germline V gene, CDR1 is SGHRS and CDR2 is YFSETQ. The CDR3 extends over 15 amino acids. The ends were cut back, 0 bases at V and 6 bases at J, with 15 bases in the middle. As DNA, the CDR3 is TGCGCCAGCAGCTTGGCCGGACAGATTGCGGCTGAAGCTTTCTTT. It codes for CASSLAGQIAAEAFF.

The rearrangement links TRBV7-2 to TRBJ2-3, with 7 bases identical to TRBD2. CDR1 and CDR2 (germline): SGHTA, FQGNSA. Unmatched junction bases numbered 16, after V lost 4 bases and J lost 6 bases. This CDR3 spans 17 amino acids. The DNA for the CDR3 is TGTGCCAGCAGCTCCACTAGAAGGCAGGGACTATCTGATACGCAGTATTTT. Residues: CASSSTRRQGLSDTQYF.

The chain links TRBV6-5 to TRBJ1-1, with TRBD1 matching 7 bases. The ends lost 8 bases at V and 0 bases at J; junction bases unmatched: 3. Germline CDR1 MNHEY, CDR2 SVGAGI. The CDR3 is 13 residues long. CDR3 nucleotides: TGTGCCAGCGGGGGACAGCTGAACACTGAAGCTTTCTTT. This gives the protein CASGGQLNTEAFF.